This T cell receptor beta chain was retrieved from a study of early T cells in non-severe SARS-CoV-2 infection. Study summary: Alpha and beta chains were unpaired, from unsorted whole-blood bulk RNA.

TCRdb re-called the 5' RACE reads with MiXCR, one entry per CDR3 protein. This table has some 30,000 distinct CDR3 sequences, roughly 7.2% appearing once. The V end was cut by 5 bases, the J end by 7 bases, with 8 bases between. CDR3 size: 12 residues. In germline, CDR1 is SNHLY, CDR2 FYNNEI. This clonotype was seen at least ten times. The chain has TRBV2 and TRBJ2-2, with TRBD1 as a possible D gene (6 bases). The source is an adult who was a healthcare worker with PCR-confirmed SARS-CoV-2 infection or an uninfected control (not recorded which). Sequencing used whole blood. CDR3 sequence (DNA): TGTGCCAGCAGTCCGGACAGCGGGGAGCTGTTTTTT. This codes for CASSPDSGELFF.